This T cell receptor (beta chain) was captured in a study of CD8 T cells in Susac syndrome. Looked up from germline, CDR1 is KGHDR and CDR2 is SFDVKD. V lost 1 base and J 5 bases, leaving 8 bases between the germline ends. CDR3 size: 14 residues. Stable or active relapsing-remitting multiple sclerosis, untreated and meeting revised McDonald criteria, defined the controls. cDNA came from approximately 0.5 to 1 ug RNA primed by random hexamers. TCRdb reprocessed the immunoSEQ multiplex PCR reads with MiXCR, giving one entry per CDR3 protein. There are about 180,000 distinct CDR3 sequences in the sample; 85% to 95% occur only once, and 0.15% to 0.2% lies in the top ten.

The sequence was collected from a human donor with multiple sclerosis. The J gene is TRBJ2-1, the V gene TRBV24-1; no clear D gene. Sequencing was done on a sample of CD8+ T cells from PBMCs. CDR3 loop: CATSDFGPNNEQFF. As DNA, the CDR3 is TGTGCCACCAGTGATTTCGGGCCAAACAATGAGCAGTTCTTC.